The TCR beta chain under discussion was sequenced for a study of blood T cell repertoires in COVID-19. Looking at the study overall: Spain, Italy and the United States supplied samples that represented acute and convalescent COVID-19. Sample material is recorded as cDNA or gDNA derived from T cells, B-cell-depleted T cells, or PBMCs.

The Seattle site enrolled patients during active infection and followed them longitudinally. Per the original data handling: Estimation of nucleated cell counts was performed using reference gene primer amplification. Only in-frame clones appear in the TCRdb table, and some are missing; sequencing was by immunoSEQ multiplex PCR. V and J calls and clone size are copied from that table; D and trimming were computed from the DNA. The repertoire holds about 150,000 clones, with more than 85% as singletons. V gave up 5 bases and J gave up 3 bases; unmatched junction bases: 7. In germline, CDR1 is SGHTA, CDR2 FQGNSA. The CDR3 has 15 residues.

The chain recombines TRBV7-2 with TRBJ1-5; 7 nucleotides line up with TRBD1. The sequenced material came from peripheral blood. The sequence was obtained from a man aged 55 to 70 with COVID-19, enrolled during active disease. Here the CDR3 DNA reads TGTGCCAGCAGCCGGACAGGCGGATACAATCAGCCCCAGCATTTT. Amino acids: CASSRTGGYNQPQHF.